This T cell receptor beta chain was identified in a study of T cell repertoires in cytomegalovirus infection. On this clonotype itself: Its antigen remains unknown.

TCRdb re-called the reads through MiXCR, storing one row per CDR3 protein. The sample has approximately 590,000 distinct CDR3 sequences, roughly 42% seen once; the top ten hold 48%. The CDR3 consists of 15 residues. V lost 2 bases and J 1 base, leaving 9 bases between the germline ends. Germline V gives CDR1 MGHRA, CDR2 YSYEKL. The chain uses TRBV4-1 and TRBJ1-5; no definite D call. The sequence derives from a human donor in good health (CMV status not recorded). Some clones in this sample may be carry-over from other donors' samples. The source material was cultured PBMCs, sampled from culture after CMV antigen stimulation. CDR3 in amino acids: CASSQSLLSNQPQHF. The DNA of the CDR3 is TGCGCCAGCAGCCAATCGCTTTTAAGCAATCAGCCCCAGCATTTT.